The sequence of this T cell receptor (beta chain) was determined in a study of shared clonotypes between healthy human individuals. Study-wide background: Each donor's CD8 memory used one plate, CD8 naive two, each CD4 subset three.

Findings and caveats of the study: Relative to clonotypes present in all four donors, those not shared had lower generation probabilities. Researchers sampled blood only, noting tissue repertoires likely differ.

In regard to this clone: What it recognizes is unknown. The same CDR3 also results from other DNA sequences found in this sample.

The CDR3 covers 13 residues. Per the germline V gene, CDR1 is GTSNPN and CDR2 is SVGIG (reference sequence). V was shortened by 4 bases and J by 0 bases, with 10 bases between the two germline ends. Original handling: Junction-only immunoSEQ sequences carried no quality scores, so filtering differed. The repertoire was sequenced with immunoSEQ multiplex PCR; TCRdb's copy has only in-frame clones and lacks some. The V and J calls and clone size are taken from that table; D and trimming were inferred from the DNA. The sample consists of millions of clones, just under 95% of them appearing once. Terminally differentiated effector memory CD45RA+ cells were left out of the naive CD8 fraction, which was CD45RO-negative and positively selected for CCR7.

This chain joins TRBV30 and TRBJ2-7; D gene ambiguous. Sequencing input: naive CD8+ T cells sorted from blood. The sequence was obtained from a man aged 18 to 30 in good health. The CDR3 loop is CAWTLESSYEQYF. CDR3 coding DNA: TGTGCCTGGACTCTTGAGAGCTCCTACGAGCAGTACTTC.